Below, 23 T cell receptor beta chains from the same sample are listed, as sequenced in a study of OX40 agonist ivuxolimab in advanced cancers. The data were produced by immunoSEQ multiplex PCR, yet TCRdb's version contains in-frame clones alone and is incomplete. This table holds 60,000 to 85,000 clones, approximately 89% found once. The sample consisted of CD4+ or CD8+ T cells sorted from blood, taken in a trial of the OX40 agonist ivuxolimab. These receptors were taken from an adult with an advanced solid tumor such as melanoma, head and neck, liver or kidney cancer.

The chain recombines TRBV5-4 with TRBJ1-2; D is possibly TRBD1 (5 bases). CDR3 length: 15 residues. Per the germline V gene, CDR1 is SGHNT and CDR2 is YYREEE (reference sequence). Trimming stripped 2 bases from V and 6 bases from J, with 17 bases between. The CDR3 is CASSFRGRGDHGYTF. The CDR3 nucleotides read TGTGCCAGCAGCTTTCGGGGGAGAGGGGACCATGGCTACACCTTC.

This rearrangement joins TRBV11-3 to TRBJ2-2; TRBD2 is a possible D gene (6 bases). The CDR3 is 15 residues long. CDR1 and CDR2 from the germline V gene are SGHNT and YENEEA. Trimming cost V 3 bases and J 2 bases, with 10 bases left between them. In nucleotides, the CDR3 is TGTGCCAGCAGCTTCTCGGGACTTAACACCGGGGAGCTGTTTTTT. This encodes CASSFSGLNTGELFF.

The chain has TRBV6-1 and TRBJ2-3; D unresolved. The germline V gene has CDR1 MNHNS and CDR2 SASEGT. V was pared by 7 bases and J by 2 bases, with 7 bases between. The CDR3 runs 12 residues. This chain's CDR3 is CASTPFTDTQYF. The DNA for the CDR3 is TGTGCCAGCACCCCATTCACAGATACGCAGTATTTT.

The gene calls are TRBV19 and TRBJ1-2; perhaps TRBD1 as D (5 bases). The germline V gene encodes CDR1 LNHDA and CDR2 SQIVND (reference sequence). V gave up 5 bases and J gave up 4 bases, with 17 bases separating them. The CDR3 contains 15 residues. CDR3 nucleotide sequence: TGTGCCAGTAGTCCCCCCGGGGGGAGATTCTATGGCTACACCTTC. Translating gives CASSPPGGRFYGYTF.

The genes are TRBV19 and TRBJ2-5, with 9 bases identical to TRBD2. The V segment lost 5 bases and the J segment 9 bases; nucleotides outside the gene matches: 10. CDR3 length: 14 residues. Germline lookup yields CDR1 LNHDA and CDR2 SQIVND (reference sequence). For the CDR3, the DNA is TGTGCCAGTAGTGCAAGCGGGAGGATCGCGGCCCAGTACTTC. Its translation is CASSASGRIAAQYF. The full variable domain, in which reference TRBV19 and TRBJ2-5 provide the parts outside the CDR3, is DGGITQSPKYLFRKEGQNVTLSCEQNLNHDAMYWYRQDPGQGLRLIYYSQIVNDFQKGDIAEGYSVSREKKESFPLTVTSAQKNPTAFYLCASSASGRIAAQYFGPGTRLLVL.

This sequence joins TRBV27 and TRBJ1-2; weak D call: TRBD1 (5 bases). Per germline, CDR1 MNHEY and CDR2 SMNVEV (reference sequence). V shed 5 bases and J shed 0 bases, with 22 bases lying between them. The CDR3 covers 18 residues. CDR3 nucleotides: TGTGCCAGCAGTCCCGGACTTGGGGCAGGTGGAACTAACTATGGCTACACCTTC. Translated: CASSPGLGAGGTNYGYTF.

The chain recombines TRBV29-1 with TRBJ2-3; 15 positions match TRBD2. This CDR3 has 13 residues. The V and J ends lost 7 bases and 6 bases, in that order; junction bases with no gene match: 2. Germline V gene lookup returns CDR1 SQVTM and CDR2 ANQGSEA. The CDR3 is CSEGTSGRDTQYF. CDR3 DNA: TGCAGCGAGGGGACTAGCGGGAGGGATACGCAGTATTTT.

This clone showed up just a few times. This chain uses TRBV5-4 with TRBJ1-1; D remains ambiguous. V was trimmed by 0 bases and J by 0 bases, leaving 6 bases between them. Germline CDR1 is SGHNT and CDR2 is YYREEE (reference sequence). CDR3 length: 14 residues. CDR3 region: CASSLASMNTEAFF. Here the CDR3 DNA reads TGTGCCAGCAGCTTGGCCAGCATGAACACTGAAGCTTTCTTT.

As concerns this clone: This same CDR3 is encoded by further DNA sequences in the sample. This chain joins TRBV7-9 and TRBJ1-2; 8 positions match TRBD1. The CDR3 covers 12 residues. The V and J ends lost 5 bases and 5 bases, in that order; junction bases with no gene match: 1. Per the germline V gene, CDR1 is SEHNR and CDR2 is FQNEAQ (reference sequence). In DNA, the CDR3 is TGTGCCAGCAGCCGGACAGGGTATGGCTACACCTTC. This encodes CASSRTGYGYTF.

This rearrangement joins TRBV2 to TRBJ2-7, with D perhaps TRBD2 (6 bases). Germline CDR1 reads SNHLY; CDR2 reads FYNNEI. The length of the CDR3 is 11 residues. Trimming cost V 8 bases and J 6 bases, with 11 bases left between them. The CDR3 here is CASREPGEQYF. DNA for the CDR3: TGTGCCAGCCGGGAGCCCGGCGAGCAGTACTTC.

This chain links TRBV5-1 with TRBJ2-5, with a possible D match to TRBD2 (6 bases). Per germline, CDR1 SGHRS and CDR2 YFSETQ. The CDR3 is made up of 14 amino acids. Trimming took off 1 base at V and 5 bases at J, with 12 bases between the two ends. CDR3 bases: TGCGCCAGCAGCTTGTCCTCGGGGGATGAGACCCAGTACTTC. As protein: CASSLSSGDETQYF.

The V call is TRBV6-1, the J call TRBJ1-5; D call uncertain. Trimming pared 6 bases from V and 3 bases from J, leaving 9 bases between. Looked up from germline, CDR1 is MNHNS and CDR2 is SASEGT. CDR3 length equals 13 residues. In DNA form, the CDR3 reads TGTGCCAGCAGCAATCCACTCAATCAGCCCCAGCATTTT. The encoded protein is CASSNPLNQPQHF.

Comment on this clone: Other DNA variants within this sample encode the same CDR3. The CDR3 nucleotides read TGTGCCAGCAGCATCGGACGGAGCCAAGAGACCCAGTACTTC. This gives the protein CASSIGRSQETQYF. The chain recombines TRBV11-3 with TRBJ2-5; D uncertain. Germline V CDR1 and CDR2: SGHNT, YENEEA. Trimming took off 5 bases at V and 1 base at J, with 11 bases between the two ends. The CDR3 has 14 amino acids.

The gene calls are TRBV29-1 and TRBJ1-2; D gene uncertain. This CDR3 region has 10 residues. CDR1 is SQVTM, CDR2 ANQGSEA, per germline. This chain's CDR3 is CLVGDYGYTF. The CDR3 DNA reads TGCCTCGTGGGAGACTATGGCTACACCTTC.

The chain has TRBV7-2 and TRBJ1-2, with D perhaps TRBD1 (6 bases). The CDR3 spans 14 residues. Germline V gene sequence: CDR1 SGHTA, CDR2 FQGNSA. V lost 5 bases and J lost 0, with 10 bases in between. CDR3 sequence: CASSPGQANYGYTF. As DNA, the CDR3 is TGTGCCAGCAGCCCGGGACAAGCTAACTATGGCTACACCTTC.

The V gene is TRBV6-6, the J gene TRBJ1-6, with unresolved D. Germline V lookup: CDR1 MNHNY, CDR2 SVGAGI (reference sequence). There are 12 residues in the CDR3. V was cut by 6 bases and J by 7 bases, with 7 bases left in between. CDR3 DNA sequence: TGTGCCAGCAGGGGCGAGAATTCACCCCTCCACTTT. Its protein is CASRGENSPLHF.

The chain is built from TRBV5-1 and TRBJ2-6; 7 bases are shared with TRBD2. Germline CDR1 reads SGHRS; CDR2 reads YFSETQ. The CDR3 consists of 18 residues. V dropped 2 bases and J dropped 3; count of bases not matched to a gene: 11. This CDR3 reads CASSFGGGPASGANVLTF. For the CDR3, the DNA is TGCGCCAGCAGCTTTGGCGGGGGACCCGCAAGTGGGGCCAACGTCCTGACTTTC. The full variable domain, in which reference TRBV5-1 and TRBJ2-6 provide the parts outside the CDR3, is KAGVTQTPRYLIKTRGQQVTLSCSPISGHRSVSWYQQTPGQGLQFLFEYFSETQRNKGNFPGRFSGRQFSNSRSEMNVSTLELGDSALYLCASSFGGGPASGANVLTFGAGSRLTVL.

The rearrangement uses TRBV7-6 and TRBJ2-7; 10 bases agree with TRBD2. Trimming at V came to 5 bases and at J to 2 bases, leaving 12 bases not matched to a gene. Germline V gene sequence: CDR1 SGHVS, CDR2 FNYEAQ. This CDR3 has 17 amino acids. This CDR3 is CASSPLAGEGRAYEQYF. The CDR3 region has the DNA TGTGCCAGCAGCCCGCTAGCGGGAGAAGGCCGGGCCTACGAGCAGTACTTC.

This clone was seen more than once but under ten times. The chain carries TRBV2 and TRBJ1-2, with D hard to call. V lost 4 bases, J lost 3 bases, and 9 bases lay in between. Germline V CDR1 and CDR2: SNHLY, FYNNEI. The CDR3 runs 13 residues. In DNA, the CDR3 is TGTGCCAGCAGTGTCGGCAGGTACTATGGCTACACCTTC. It translates to CASSVGRYYGYTF.

The chain employs TRBV5-1 and TRBJ1-1, with TRBD1 as a possible D gene (6 bases). CDR3 length: 15 amino acids. Germline values: CDR1 SGHRS, CDR2 YFSETQ. The germline V and J ends were trimmed by 2 bases and 5 bases, with 16 bases remaining between them. The CDR3 is CASSLSNRVGTEAFF. The CDR3 nucleotides are TGCGCCAGCAGCTTATCTAACAGGGTTGGGACTGAAGCTTTCTTT. Combining the CDR3 with reference TRBV5-1 and TRBJ1-1 gives the whole variable domain KAGVTQTPRYLIKTRGQQVTLSCSPISGHRSVSWYQQTPGQGLQFLFEYFSETQRNKGNFPGRFSGRQFSNSRSEMNVSTLELGDSALYLCASSLSNRVGTEAFFGQGTRLTVV.

This clone occurred once. The chain has TRBV2 and TRBJ1-1; TRBD1 matches 10 bases. V lost 8 bases to trimming and J lost 1 base; unmatched junction nucleotides: 13. The CDR3 extends over 17 amino acids. The V gene's germline CDR1 is SNHLY and CDR2 FYNNEI. The CDR3 sequence is CASDPTGGGGGNTEAFF. The CDR3 DNA is TGTGCCAGCGACCCGACAGGGGGCGGAGGAGGGAACACTGAAGCTTTCTTT.

The rearrangement links TRBV7-2 to TRBJ1-2, with D possibly TRBD1 on 5 matching bases. Germline V lookup: CDR1 SGHTA, CDR2 FQGNSA. There are 17 residues in the CDR3. V lost 1 base and J 6 bases, leaving 21 bases between the germline ends. The CDR3 sequence is CASSLEPGARSRNGYTF. DNA for the CDR3: TGTGCCAGCAGCTTAGAGCCCGGGGCCAGGAGTAGGAATGGCTACACCTTC.

J is TRBJ2-5 and V is TRBV7-2; D gene unclear. Germline assignment: CDR1 SGHTA and CDR2 FQGNSA. This CDR3 has 14 amino acids. Trimming removed 5 bases at V and 0 bases at J, with 10 bases between. CDR3: CASSPMPYQETQYF. The CDR3 DNA reads as TGTGCCAGCAGCCCAATGCCGTACCAAGAGACCCAGTACTTC.